The clone carrying this T cell receptor (beta chain) was seen many times. Its antigen remains unknown. The source of the sample is a study of Graves' ophthalmopathy and Graves' hyperthyroidism. Whole-study context: Ophthalmopathy absent within 18 months of follow-up marked hyperthyroidism as stable.

Germline V gene data show CDR1 as LNHNV and CDR2 as YYDKDF (reference sequence). Trimming took 0 bases from V and 2 from J, leaving 11 bases between them. The CDR3 length is 16 residues. CDR3 regions of TCR beta were amplified from RNA transcripts. Second-round multiplex PCR followed a first-round RT-PCR using HTBI primers. TCRdb independently ran MiXCR on the multiplex PCR reads; one entry per CDR3 protein. The sample has over a million distinct CDR3 sequences; about 38% are singletons. Study findings and constraints: A classifier, a 13-signature model, separated ophthalmopathy from stable hyperthyroidism with approximately 88% sensitivity and 75% to 82% specificity.

Newly diagnosed hyperthyroidism donors, aged 18 to 65, duration under 2 months. Patients with other autoimmune diseases, uncontrolled infections, pregnancy or lactation were excluded. The specimen sequenced was peripheral blood or thyroid tissue (not recorded which). This clonotype originated in an adult man with Graves' hyperthyroidism. This chain links TRBV15 with TRBJ1-5; unclear D gene. The CDR3 region has the DNA TGTGCCACCAGCAGAGATAAGAGCGCGGGCAATCAGCCCCAGCATTTT. It specifies CATSRDKSAGNQPQHF.